This T cell receptor (beta chain) came from a study of T cell responses to AZD1222 COVID-19 vaccine. This CDR3 contains 15 residues. CDR1 and CDR2 (germline): LNHDA, SQIVND (reference sequence). The ends lost 6 bases at V and 5 bases at J; junction bases unmatched: 5. Findings and caveats of the study: Clonal diversity was possibly underestimated; the donors were predominantly white British and more often female. Spike regions recognized by vaccine-associated CD4 TCRs spanned the protein, led by 160-218 and 743-854. Of the AZD1222 recipients, only five to seven were seropositive at baseline. Increases in Spike-specific TCR breadth and depth were seen after two AZD1222 doses.

Only in-frame clones appear in the TCRdb table, and some are missing; sequencing was by immunoSEQ multiplex PCR. The top ten clones hold roughly 3.9% of a sample with 150,000 to 200,000 clones, about 92% of them seen once. Comments on this clone: Its antigen is unidentified.

The chain uses TRBV19 and TRBJ1-6; TRBD1 matches 9 bases. This clonotype was sampled from an adult in good health. Sample: peripheral blood, taken on day 0 of AZD1222 vaccination. CDR3 nucleotide sequence: TGTGCCAGTAGCCGCCGGGACAGGGATAATTCACCCCTCCACTTT. It yields the protein CASSRRDRDNSPLHF.